This T cell receptor beta chain emerged from a study of T cells in Graves' hyperthyroidism and ophthalmopathy. Findings and caveats of the study: Using 13 V-J features, a model discriminated ophthalmopathy from stable hyperthyroidism.

Uncontrolled infection, other autoimmune disease, pregnancy or lactation barred patients from enrollment. Diagnosis relied on clinical symptoms, serum thyroxine and TRAb, thyroid ultrasound and orbital computed tomography. The PBMCs had their origin in less than 13 ml of fresh peripheral blood. TCR beta CDR3 sequences were amplified from RNA transcripts. TCR CDR3 underwent first-round RT-PCR with the HTBI primer set. Each CDR3 protein is one row after TCRdb ran MiXCR on the multiplex PCR reads. Of hundreds of thousands of distinct CDR3 sequences detected, around 20% appear once; the ten largest clones hold over 30%. Comments on this clonotype: Its antigen is unknown.

The CDR3 runs to 16 residues. Germline V lookup: CDR1 SNHLY, CDR2 FYNNEI. Between the trimmed V and J ends, which lost 7 bases and 7 bases, there was a span of 22 bases. The V and J genes are TRBV2 and TRBJ1-4; D might be TRBD1 (5 bases). The specimen was blood. This sequence was found in a man younger than 40 with Graves' ophthalmopathy. The CDR3 DNA is TGTGCCAGCATATCTAGCCGGCTTCACGGGGGTGAAAAACTGTTTTTT. Translation: CASISSRLHGGEKLFF.